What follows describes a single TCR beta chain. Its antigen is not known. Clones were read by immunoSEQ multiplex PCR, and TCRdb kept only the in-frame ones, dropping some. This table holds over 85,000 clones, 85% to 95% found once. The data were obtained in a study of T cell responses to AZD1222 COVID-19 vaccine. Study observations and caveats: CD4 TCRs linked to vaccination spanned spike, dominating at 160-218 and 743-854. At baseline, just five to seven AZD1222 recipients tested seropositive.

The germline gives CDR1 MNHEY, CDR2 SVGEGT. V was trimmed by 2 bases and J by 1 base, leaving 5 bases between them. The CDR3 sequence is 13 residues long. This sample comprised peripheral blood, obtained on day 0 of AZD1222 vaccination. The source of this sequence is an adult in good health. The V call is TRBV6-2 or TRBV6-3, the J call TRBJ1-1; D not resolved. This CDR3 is CASSYERNTEAFF. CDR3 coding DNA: TGTGCCAGCAGTTACGAACGGAACACTGAAGCTTTCTTT.